This T cell receptor beta chain was sequenced in a study of CD8 T cells in Susac syndrome. Random-hexamer reverse transcription was applied to about 0.45 to 1 ug RNA. MiXCR was run by TCRdb on the immunoSEQ multiplex PCR reads, yielding one entry per CDR3 protein. The sample lists under 350,000 distinct CDR3 sequences; 90% to 95% were seen once. This clonotype has a single count. This CDR3 region has 13 residues. The germline V and J ends were trimmed by 6 bases and 1 base, with 9 bases remaining between them. Sequenced: CD4+ T cells from PBMCs. This receptor was obtained from a human donor with multiple sclerosis. V and J are TRBV12-3 or TRBV12-4 and TRBJ1-1, with D perhaps TRBD1 (5 bases). The CDR3 loop reads CASRYDRNTEAFF. The CDR3 nucleotides read TGTGCCAGCAGATATGACAGGAACACTGAAGCTTTCTTT.